This entry features one TCR beta chain sequence. Its antigen is undetermined. The donors, nominally healthy at sampling, likely had unrecorded immune exposures. This sample was taken from a study of cytomegalovirus exposure and HLA in healthy donors. Regarding the study as a whole: Most TCR sequences were seen very rarely across donors, but some public TCRs occurred in many. A few of the chains that were CMV-associated were confirmed in vitro to be specific for CMV antigens. Later analysis identified a missense DCLRE1C variant that was linked to TCR beta V- and J-gene trimming.

V was pared by 4 bases and J by 8 bases, with 13 bases between. The CDR3 covers 13 residues. CDR1 and CDR2 (germline): SGHAT, FQNNGV. PCR employed 60 Vbeta and 13 Jbeta primers. Sequencing used immunoSEQ multiplex PCR; TCRdb keeps in-frame clones, though not all of them. The sample consists of about 100,000 clones, approximately 74% of them appearing once. The sample comprised PBMCs. The chain uses TRBV11-2 and TRBJ2-3; no firm D call. This TCR was recovered from a woman in her thirties or forties in good health and CMV-seronegative. Written as DNA, the CDR3 is TGTGCCAGCAGCTGGGTCGGCGCGGTTACGCAGTATTTT. Translating it yields CASSWVGAVTQYF.